This is a list of T cell receptor beta chains from one sample in a study of regulatory T cells in long-lasting Graves disease. TCRdb passed the multiplex PCR reads through MiXCR, listing each CDR3 protein once. This sample has approximately 350,000 distinct CDR3 sequences; 16% occur once, and the top ten carry over 20%. This same sample was also part of a study on T cells in Graves' hyperthyroidism and ophthalmopathy.

Sequenced here: peripheral blood mononuclear cells (PBMCs), sampled at new diagnosis, from a patient treated with antithyroid drugs. The source of these receptors is a woman aged 18 to 35 with Graves disease. CDR3s include the opening cysteine and the closing phenylalanine or tryptophan. A D gene is named only where the DNA matches it firmly. Clone sizes are given selectively: once, few, many, or a class where the clone is expanded.

size | J | D | V | DNA | CDR3
once | TRBJ1-2 | - | TRBV14 | TGTGCCAGCAGCCAGACGGGTCCCGGCTACACCTTC | CASSQTGPGYTF
many | TRBJ2-7 | - | TRBV7-2 | TGTGCCAGCAGGAAAGACTACGAGCAGTACTTC | CASRKDYEQYF
few | TRBJ2-2 | - | TRBV7-6 | TGTGCCAGCAGACGGGACCAGGGCGGGCCCGGGGAGCTGTTTTTT | CASRRDQGGPGELFF
many | TRBJ1-5 | - | TRBV27 | TGTGCCAGCAGTAGCCTTCCTCCGACCCGCAGATATCAGCCCCAGCATTTT | CASSSLPPTRRYQPQHF
many | TRBJ1-5 | - | TRBV28 | TGTGCCAGCAGTGCCCTCCGTTTCTATCAGCCCCAGCATTTT | CASSALRFYQPQHF
many | TRBJ2-7 | - | TRBV28 | TGTGCCAGCAGTTTACAACGTCCGGGTAACTCCTACGAGCAGTACTTC | CASSLQRPGNSYEQYF
many | TRBJ1-1 | - | TRBV28 | TGTGCCAGCAATGAACAGGTGAACACTGAAGCTTTCTTT | CASNEQVNTEAFF
many | TRBJ2-5 | TRBD2 | TRBV7-9 | TGTGCCAGCAGCCCACAGAGCGGGGTTGGGGAGACCCAGTACTTC | CASSPQSGVGETQYF
many | TRBJ2-3 | - | TRBV12-3/TRBV12-4 | TGTGCCAGCAGTTTAGTAGATACGCAGTATTTT | CASSLVDTQYF
- | TRBJ1-1 | - | TRBV10-3 | TGTGCCATCAGTGACAGTAAGAACACTGAAGCTTTCTTT | CAISDSKNTEAFF
few | TRBJ2-7 | TRBD1 | TRBV12-3/TRBV12-4 | TGTGCCAGCAGTTTTCTGGCGGCAGGGGGTGTGGAGCAGTACTTC | CASSFLAAGGVEQYF
few | TRBJ1-1 | TRBD1 | TRBV5-4 | TGTGCCAGCAGCCTTAGACAGGGCCGGACTGAAGCTTTCTTT | CASSLRQGRTEAFF
few | TRBJ1-3 | - | TRBV27 | TGTGCCAGCAGTTTATTCTGGGGCAGGGACTCTGGAAACACCATATATTTT | CASSLFWGRDSGNTIYF
few | TRBJ2-2 | TRBD2 | TRBV6-1 | TGTGCCAGCAGAAAAAGACTAGCGGGAGATCTGCCCGGGGAGCTGTTTTTT | CASRKRLAGDLPGELFF
many | TRBJ2-1 | TRBD2 | TRBV12-3/TRBV12-4 | TGTGCCAGCAGTGATCGTCGGGGGGGCGGGAGTGAGCAGTTCTTC | CASSDRRGGGSEQFF